This passage covers 10 T cell receptor beta chains from one sample sequenced in a study of identical twins. TCRdb re-analysed the 5' RACE reads in MiXCR, keeping a single row per CDR3 protein. This table holds under 900,000 distinct CDR3 sequences, more than 9% found once. These data were likewise used in another study, on yellow fever vaccine responses in identical twins.

Material: PBMCs. The origin of the receptors is a woman younger than 30 in good health.

There are a few counts of this clonotype. The chain is built from TRBV2 and TRBJ1-6; unclear D gene. CDR1 SNHLY and CDR2 FYNNEI come from the germline V gene. V lost 6 bases and J lost 7, with 16 bases in between. The CDR3 has 15 amino acids. In DNA, the CDR3 is TGTGCCAGCAGCGAAAGGGCCGATGGGAATTCACCCCTCCACTTT. As protein: CASSERADGNSPLHF.

This clonotype was seen only a few times. This sequence joins TRBV3-1 and TRBJ2-1; 8 bases align to TRBD2. Germline trimming cut 3 bases from V and 4 bases from J; bases unmatched to any gene: 5. CDR3 length: 15 amino acids. Germline V gives CDR1 LGHDT, CDR2 YNNKEL (reference sequence). The CDR3 DNA is TGTGCCAGCAGCCAGGGACTAGACCTATACAATGAGCAGTTCTTC. Its translation is CASSQGLDLYNEQFF.

The genes are TRBV20-1 and TRBJ2-4, with D possibly being TRBD1 or TRBD2 (5 bases each). CDR1 is DFQATT, CDR2 SNEGSKA, per germline (reference sequence). Trimming removed 1 base at V and 10 bases at J, with 17 bases between. This CDR3 is built from 14 residues. CDR3 amino acids: CSARGDVQHRIQYF. Here the CDR3 DNA reads TGCAGTGCTAGAGGGGACGTACAACATAGGATTCAGTACTTC.

This clonotype was picked up a small number of times. The chain combines TRBV3-1 with TRBJ1-2; 10 nucleotides align to TRBD1. V lost 7 bases to trimming and J lost 3 bases; unmatched junction nucleotides: 5. This CDR3 is 14 amino acids long. Germline assignment: CDR1 LGHDT and CDR2 YNNKEL (reference sequence). The CDR3, as DNA: TGTGCCAGCAACCCGGGACAGGGGTACTATGGCTACACCTTC. This encodes CASNPGQGYYGYTF.

The chain employs TRBV18 and TRBJ2-6; D might be TRBD1 (6 bases). CDR1 and CDR2 (germline): KGHSH, LQKENI. The length of the CDR3 is 18 residues. The V end lost 0 bases, the J end lost 0 bases, and 12 bases lay between the germline ends. In DNA, the CDR3 is TGTGCCAGCTCACCACCCGGACAGCCCATCTCTGGGGCCAACGTCCTGACTTTC. Translated: CASSPPGQPISGANVLTF.

The sample holds a few counts of this clonotype. This chain links TRBV10-3 with TRBJ2-5; 8 nucleotides align to TRBD1. The germline V gene encodes CDR1 ENHRY and CDR2 SYGVKD. J gave up 3 bases and V 11 bases, and 8 bases lay outside the gene matches. The CDR3 totals 13 residues. Here the CDR3 reads CALSDRAEETQYF. The CDR3 DNA reads TGTGCCCTCTCGGACAGGGCTGAAGAGACCCAGTACTTC.

The sample holds many counts of this clonotype. The chain uses TRBV29-1 and TRBJ2-2; tentatively, D is TRBD1 (5 bases). V lost 6 bases, J lost 0 bases, and 11 bases lay in between. The germline gives CDR1 SQVTM, CDR2 ANQGSEA. The CDR3 extends over 14 amino acids. CDR3 amino acids: CSVAIGANTGELFF. The CDR3 DNA reads as TGCAGCGTAGCTATAGGGGCGAACACCGGGGAGCTGTTTTTT.

The DNA of the CDR3 is TGTGCCAGCTCACCTGAACTAGCGGCGGACAATGAGCAGTTCTTC. Amino acids: CASSPELAADNEQFF. The rearrangement uses TRBV18 and TRBJ2-1, with 8 bases that match TRBD2. Trimming removed 3 bases from V and 5 bases from J; junction bases left unmatched: 6. The CDR3 covers 15 residues. Germline V gene data show CDR1 as KGHSH and CDR2 as LQKENI.

This clonotype was observed a few times. V is TRBV3-1 and J is TRBJ1-5; no clear D. V was shortened by 0 bases and J by 3 bases, with 9 bases between the two germline ends. Per the germline V gene, CDR1 is LGHDT and CDR2 is YNNKEL (reference sequence). The CDR3 totals 15 residues. The CDR3 DNA sequence: TGTGCCAGCAGCCAAGATAGAACAGCCAATCAGCCCCAGCATTTT. This sequence encodes CASSQDRTANQPQHF.

This clonotype was detected ten times or more. A clone one base away is much larger, so this may be a read error. V and J are TRBV12-3 or TRBV12-4 and TRBJ2-1; D could derive from TRBD1 or TRBD2 (6 bases each). The CDR3 covers 18 residues. CDR3 nucleotides: TGTGCCAGCTGTTTAGCGCTAATAGGAAGGGGGGACTACAATGAGCAGTTCTTC. The encoded protein is CASCLALIGRGDYNEQFF.